The entry below gives a single TCR beta chain sequence along with its context. Selected positively for CCR7 and CD45RO-negative, naive CD8 cells excluded terminally differentiated effector memory CD45RA+ cells. The donors were all Caucasian adults (living in Nashville, Tennessee). Under the authors' procedure: Junction-only sequences without quality scores were provided by ImmunoSEQ, so filtering was different. Measured with immunoSEQ multiplex PCR; TCRdb has only the in-frame clones, and not every one. The DNA gave D and trimming, while V, J and clone size come from that table. The table lists roughly 1,800,000 clones, about 95% of them singletons, with 0.95% to 1.5% in the top ten. This entry belongs to a study of shared clonotypes between healthy human individuals. Overall study: Samples came from a couple of female and a few male donors aged 18 to 49.

Germline-derived CDR1 and CDR2 are SGHTA and FQGNSA. The J segment lost 2 bases and the V segment lost 4 bases, leaving 11 bases of the junction unmatched. The CDR3 sequence is 17 residues long. This chain joins TRBV7-2 and TRBJ2-1; 7 nucleotides match TRBD2. The origin of this receptor is a man between 18 and 29 years old in good health. Material: naive CD8+ T cells sorted from blood. For the CDR3, the DNA is TGTGCCAGCAGCTCGACCCCGGGGACTAAACCCTACAATGAGCAGTTCTTC. Protein sequence: CASSSTPGTKPYNEQFF.